Sequencing of this TCR beta chain was carried out in a study of cytomegalovirus exposure and HLA in healthy donors. Study results and limitations: A later analysis showed HLA-associated TCR beta chains outstripping equally common others in clonal expansion.

This clone came up once. The antigen remains unidentified. With 60 Vbeta and 13 Jbeta primers, the PCR was carried out. This table comes from immunoSEQ multiplex PCR, and its TCRdb copy is limited to in-frame clones, with some not included. The sample shows 100,000 to 150,000 clones, roughly 80% of them seen only once. The germline V gene encodes CDR1 LNHDA and CDR2 SQIVND (reference sequence). Trimming at V came to 1 base and at J to 4 bases, leaving 5 bases not matched to a gene. The CDR3 is made up of 17 amino acids. The sequencing input was PBMCs. This sequence was found in a woman aged 55-69 years in good health and CMV-seronegative. The rearrangement joins TRBV19 to TRBJ2-1, with 12 positions matching TRBD1. CDR3 nucleotides: TGTGCCAGTAGTATAGGAGGGGGACAGGGGGCTTACAATGAGCAGTTCTTC. It yields the protein CASSIGGGQGAYNEQFF. The full variable domain, completed using reference TRBV19 and TRBJ2-1, is DGGITQSPKYLFRKEGQNVTLSCEQNLNHDAMYWYRQDPGQGLRLIYYSQIVNDFQKGDIAEGYSVSREKKESFPLTVTSAQKNPTAFYLCASSIGGGQGAYNEQFFGPGTRLTVL.